The 19 T cell receptor beta chains reported below all come from one sample, sequenced in a study of OX40 agonist ivuxolimab in advanced cancers. Clones were sequenced by immunoSEQ multiplex PCR, and TCRdb holds only the in-frame ones, with some missing. This sample has about 88,000 clones, with approximately 85% found just once. Sequenced here: CD4+ or CD8+ T cells sorted from blood, sampled in a trial of the OX40 agonist ivuxolimab. The receptors shown here come from an adult with an advanced solid tumor such as melanoma, head and neck, liver or kidney cancer.

The J gene is TRBJ2-1, the V gene TRBV28; tentatively, D is TRBD1 (6 bases). Trimming removed 0 bases from V and 2 bases from J, with 8 bases in between. The V gene's germline CDR1 is MDHEN and CDR2 SYDVKM. This CDR3 is built from 15 residues. DNA of the CDR3: TGTGCCAGCAGTTTATGGGCAGGGGCCTACAATGAGCAGTTCTTC. The encoded protein is CASSLWAGAYNEQFF.

The chain combines TRBV5-5 with TRBJ1-2; weak D call: TRBD1 (5 bases). Germline-derived CDR1 and CDR2 are SGHKS and YYEKEE (reference sequence). The V gene lost 4 bases and the J gene lost 0 bases, with 7 bases spanning the gap. The CDR3 has 13 residues. The DNA of the CDR3 is TGTGCCAGCAGCCGACAGTCTAACTATGGCTACACCTTC. This encodes CASSRQSNYGYTF. Based on the CDR3 plus reference TRBV5-5 and TRBJ1-2, the full variable domain is DAGVTQSPTHLIKTRGQQVTLRCSPISGHKSVSWYQQVLGQGPQFIFQYYEKEERGRGNFPDRFSARQFPNYSSELNVNALLLGDSALYLCASSRQSNYGYTFGSGTRLTVV.

This chain uses TRBV6-5 with TRBJ1-5; no clear D. The germline V gene encodes CDR1 MNHEY and CDR2 SVGAGI. CDR3 size: 14 residues. Deletions cut 2 bases from V and 0 bases from J, with 5 bases between. The CDR3 here is CASSYDHSNQPQHF. The DNA for the CDR3 is TGTGCCAGCAGTTACGACCATAGCAATCAGCCCCAGCATTTT.

The genes are TRBV7-3 and TRBJ2-2; TRBD2 matches at 7 bases. CDR3 length: 18 amino acids. After removal of 2 bases from V and 1 base from J, the junction contained 10 bases not matched to a gene. The germline gives CDR1 SGHTA, CDR2 FQGTGA. The CDR3 bases are TGTGCCAGCAGCTTACTACCACCTGGCGGGGGGAACACCGGGGAGCTGTTTTTT. Encoded protein: CASSLLPPGGGNTGELFF.

The chain has TRBV18 and TRBJ2-1; TRBD2 aligns across 16 bases. Looked up from germline, CDR1 is KGHSH and CDR2 is LQKENI. The CDR3 has 21 residues. V shed 3 bases, J shed 0 bases, and the junction held 11 bases outside the gene matches. The CDR3 spells CASSPTPGTSGRGSSYNEQFF. The CDR3, as DNA: TGTGCCAGCTCACCTACGCCCGGGACTAGCGGGAGGGGGAGCTCCTACAATGAGCAGTTCTTC.

The rearrangement uses TRBV6-6 and TRBJ2-7; TRBD1 might be the D (6 bases). The germline V gene encodes CDR1 MNHNY and CDR2 SVGAGI (reference sequence). This CDR3 has 13 amino acids. V shed 6 bases and J shed 6 bases, with 15 bases lying between them. CDR3 loop: CASSLGQRSEQYF. The CDR3 coding sequence is TGTGCCAGCAGCCTAGGACAGCGCAGCGAGCAGTACTTC.

The chain employs TRBV18 and TRBJ2-7; 8 bases are shared with TRBD2. V lost 5 bases, J lost 2 bases, and 5 bases stayed unmatched. Germline CDR1 KGHSH, CDR2 LQKENI. The CDR3 loop spans 14 amino acids. CDR3 nucleotide sequence: TGTGCCAGCTCAGCCGGGAGGGGACCCTACGAGCAGTACTTC. Its translation: CASSAGRGPYEQYF.

The CDR3 nucleotides read TGTGCCAGCTCAGACAGGGGAGGGCCCTACGAGCAGTACGTC. Encoded protein: CASSDRGGPYEQYV. The rearrangement uses TRBV18 and TRBJ2-7; D possibly corresponds to TRBD1 (8 bases). Germline V gives CDR1 KGHSH, CDR2 LQKENI. The CDR3 is 14 amino acids. V was clipped by 5 bases and J by 2 bases, with 13 bases between them.

The rearrangement links TRBV28 to TRBJ2-2, with D perhaps matching TRBD1 or TRBD2 (5 bases each). V gave up 6 bases and J gave up 8 bases, with 16 bases separating them. Germline V CDR1 and CDR2: MDHEN, SYDVKM. The CDR3 extends over 14 amino acids. CDR3 in DNA: TGTGCCAGCAGGGGGACCACTTTCCGGGGGGAGCTGTTTTTT. It encodes CASRGTTFRGELFF.

V is TRBV27 and J is TRBJ2-7; weak D call: TRBD1 (6 bases). This CDR3 comprises 13 residues. Trimming left V 3 bases short and J 6 bases short, with 12 bases between. Germline loops: CDR1 MNHEY, CDR2 SMNVEV (reference sequence). CDR3 sequence: CASSFNRETEQYF. Written as DNA, the CDR3 is TGTGCCAGCAGTTTCAACAGGGAAACCGAGCAGTACTTC.

Concerning this clone: The sample carries other DNA sequences with the same CDR3. The V and J genes are TRBV14 and TRBJ2-5; D gene uncertain. Germline CDR1 SGHDN, CDR2 FVKESK. V was shortened by 3 bases and J by 0 bases, with 2 bases between the two germline ends. CDR3 length: 12 residues. CDR3 residues: CASSQNQETQYF. CDR3 nucleotides: TGTGCCAGCAGCCAGAACCAAGAGACCCAGTACTTC.

The chain uses TRBV16 and TRBJ2-1, with D maybe TRBD2 (7 bases). The CDR3 extends over 18 amino acids. CDR1 KGHSY and CDR2 FQNENV come from the germline V gene. V lost 1 base, J lost 0 bases, and 16 bases lay in between. In DNA, the CDR3 is TGTGCCAGCAGCCAATTAGGGGGTCTAGCGGTCTCCTACAATGAGCAGTTCTTC. This codes for CASSQLGGLAVSYNEQFF. The variable domain in full, completed from reference TRBV16 and TRBJ2-1, reads GEEVAQTPKHLVRGEGQKAKLYCAPIKGHSYVFWYQQVLKNEFKFLISFQNENVFDETGMPKERFSAKCLPNSPCSLEIQATKLEDSAVYFCASSQLGGLAVSYNEQFFGPGTRLTVL.

Here the CDR3 reads CASSLDVGQGISYEQYF. The CDR3 DNA reads TGCGCCAGCAGCTTGGACGTGGGGCAGGGGATCTCCTACGAGCAGTACTTC. V gene TRBV5-1 combines with J gene TRBJ2-7; D might be TRBD1 (6 bases). The CDR3 consists of 17 residues. Trimming pared 0 bases from V and 0 bases from J, leaving 16 bases between. Germline CDR1 is SGHRS and CDR2 is YFSETQ.

A few counts support this clone. This chain uses TRBV10-3 with TRBJ1-6; D remains unclear. V lost 11 bases to trimming and J lost 7 bases, with 15 bases between them. The CDR3 spans 13 residues. Germline CDR1 is ENHRY and CDR2 is SYGVKD. CDR3 nucleotide sequence: TGTGCCGAAGAAATGTGGACCAATTCACCCCTCCACTTT. Translated, it gives CAEEMWTNSPLHF.

V and J are TRBV7-3 and TRBJ2-1; the D is unclear. Trimming shortened V by 2 bases and J by 4 bases, and 9 bases separated the two germline ends. The CDR3 runs 14 residues. The germline CDR1 and CDR2 sequences are SGHTA and FQGTGA. The CDR3 nucleotides are TGTGCCAGCAGCTTAGTCCCCCTTTACAATGAGCAGTTCTTC. This translates into CASSLVPLYNEQFF.

The chain couples TRBV28 to TRBJ2-3; D is unresolved. V dropped 11 bases and J dropped 5 bases, with 23 bases sitting between them. The length of the CDR3 is 15 residues. From germline, CDR1 is MDHEN and CDR2 SYDVKM. The CDR3 region is CASRDALQMGDTQYF. The CDR3 DNA reads as TGTGCCTCCCGCGACGCCCTCCAGATGGGAGATACGCAGTATTTT.

The CDR3 loop is CASSQPTGKYNEQFF. CDR3 nucleotide sequence: TGCGCCAGCAGCCAACCGACAGGGAAGTACAATGAGCAGTTCTTC. This chain links TRBV4-1 with TRBJ2-1; 7 nucleotides align to TRBD1. V lost 2 bases and J lost 4; bases outside the gene matches: 5. Looked up from germline, CDR1 is MGHRA and CDR2 is YSYEKL. This CDR3 is built from 15 residues.

This chain connects TRBV7-3 to TRBJ2-1; TRBD2 is a possible D gene (6 bases). The CDR3 has 14 residues. The germline V gene encodes CDR1 SGHTA and CDR2 FQGTGA. Trimming shortened V by 3 bases and J by 7 bases, and 13 bases separated the two germline ends. The CDR3 nucleotides are TGTGCCAGCAGCTTGCTCGGCCGGGGGAATGAGCAGTTCTTC. As protein: CASSLLGRGNEQFF.

This chain links TRBV9 with TRBJ2-1, with 11 bases identical to TRBD2. Germline V CDR1 and CDR2: SGDLS, YYNGEE. The CDR3 totals 16 residues. The V segment lost 0 bases and the J segment 7 bases; nucleotides outside the gene matches: 6. The CDR3 here is CASSVDASGRWNEQFF. In DNA form, the CDR3 reads TGTGCCAGCAGCGTAGATGCTAGCGGGAGGTGGAATGAGCAGTTCTTC.